These 19 T cell receptor beta chains originate from one sample sequenced in a study of cytomegalovirus exposure and HLA in healthy donors. The PCR had 60 Vbeta and 13 Jbeta primers. Measured with immunoSEQ multiplex PCR; TCRdb has only the in-frame clones, and not every one. The table records 150,000 to 200,000 clones, approximately 80% of them present only once. Sequencing used PBMCs. These receptors were obtained from a woman aged 45-65 years in good health and CMV-seronegative.

The chain uses TRBV5-1 and TRBJ2-6; D is unresolved. Trimming took 0 bases from V and 0 from J, leaving 7 bases between them. CDR1 is SGHRS and CDR2 is YFSETQ in the germline V gene. The CDR3 length is 16 residues. The CDR3 region has the DNA TGCGCCAGCAGCTTGGTTGGCAGCTCTGGGGCCAACGTCCTGACTTTC. Translated, it gives CASSLVGSSGANVLTF.

The chain recombines TRBV27 with TRBJ1-6; no definite D call. Germline V gene data show CDR1 as MNHEY and CDR2 as SMNVEV (reference sequence). This CDR3 spans 13 amino acids. This CDR3 reads CDQGGECSSPLHF. DNA of the CDR3: TGTGACCAAGGTGGAGAATGTAGTTCACCCCTCCACTTT.

The chain joins TRBV18 to TRBJ1-1, with D possibly TRBD1 on 5 matching bases. V gave up 1 base and J gave up 5 bases, with 14 bases separating them. Germline lookup yields CDR1 KGHSH and CDR2 LQKENI. This CDR3 is 15 amino acids long. CDR3 in amino acids: CASSPQGVPGTEAFF. The DNA for the CDR3 is TGTGCCAGCTCACCACAAGGGGTCCCAGGTACTGAAGCTTTCTTT.

V usage is TRBV19 and J usage is TRBJ2-3; 7 nucleotides match TRBD1. Germline values: CDR1 LNHDA, CDR2 SQIVND (reference sequence). Germline trimming cut 5 bases from V and 0 bases from J; bases unmatched to any gene: 2. This CDR3 is built from 14 residues. The CDR3 is CASSRDRSTDTQYF. CDR3 nucleotides: TGTGCCAGTAGTCGGGACAGAAGCACAGATACGCAGTATTTT.

This chain joins TRBV4-3 and TRBJ1-3, with TRBD1 as a possible D gene (5 bases). Germline V lookup: CDR1 LGHNA, CDR2 YSLEER. The CDR3 covers 15 residues. Trimming removed 4 bases from V and 0 bases from J, with 10 bases in between. The CDR3 sequence: CASSPGGYSGNTIYF. In DNA form, the CDR3 reads TGCGCCAGCAGCCCCGGGGGATACTCTGGAAACACCATATATTTT.

This clone was counted between two and nine times. The J gene is TRBJ2-2, the V gene TRBV19; 8 bases map to TRBD1. V trimming: 5 bases; J trimming: 5 bases; junction bases outside the gene matches: 4. The germline V gene encodes CDR1 LNHDA and CDR2 SQIVND (reference sequence). CDR3 length equals 14 residues. For the CDR3, the DNA is TGTGCCAGTAGTCCCCGGACAGGGACCGGGGAGCTGTTTTTT. Translated, it gives CASSPRTGTGELFF.

The V gene is TRBV29-1, the J gene TRBJ2-3; TRBD2 might be the D (6 bases). The length of the CDR3 is 18 residues. Germline assignment: CDR1 SQVTM and CDR2 ANQGSEA. V lost 1 base and J lost 1, with 21 bases in between. The CDR3 DNA is TGCAGCGTTGAAGGACTTTTAGGCGGGGAAGAGGGCACAGATACGCAGTATTTT. This sequence encodes CSVEGLLGGEEGTDTQYF.

A remark on this clone: This CDR3 is also generated by other DNA sequences in the sample. The rearrangement uses TRBV6-1 and TRBJ1-1, with TRBD1 identical over 7 bases. This CDR3 is 14 amino acids long. Germline CDR1 MNHNS, CDR2 SASEGT. V was clipped by 5 bases and J by 5 bases; unmatched bases: 8. The CDR3 region is CASSRQGGDTEAFF. CDR3 in DNA: TGTGCCAGCAGTCGACAGGGAGGAGATACTGAAGCTTTCTTT.

This rearrangement joins TRBV7-6 to TRBJ2-3, with D perhaps matching TRBD1 (5 bases). V lost 4 bases to trimming and J lost 1 base, with 18 bases between them. The CDR3 extends over 17 amino acids. Germline assignment: CDR1 SGHVS and CDR2 FNYEAQ. The CDR3 DNA follows: TGTGCCAGCAGCTCATCCCTATCACAGGTGCGCACAGATACGCAGTATTTT. Its protein product is CASSSSLSQVRTDTQYF.

The rearrangement uses TRBV30 and TRBJ1-6; 11 bases agree with TRBD1. The V gene end was trimmed by 2 bases and the J gene end by 10 bases; junction bases not matched to a gene: 7. The CDR3 contains 15 residues. Germline CDR1 GTSNPN, CDR2 SVGIG (reference sequence). The CDR3 region has the DNA TGTGCCTGGAGTCAGTCCGGGACAGGGGGATCACCCCTCCACTTT. It encodes CAWSQSGTGGSPLHF.

The chain is built from TRBV19 and TRBJ1-2; maybe TRBD1 (5 bases). CDR1 LNHDA and CDR2 SQIVND come from the germline V gene (reference sequence). The CDR3 is 14 residues long. V was clipped by 6 bases and J by 2 bases, with 13 bases between them. The DNA of the CDR3 is TGTGCCAGTAGAAACCGGGAGGGGAACTATGGCTACACCTTC. Translated, it gives CASRNREGNYGYTF.

The rearrangement joins TRBV7-2 to TRBJ2-5; D might be TRBD2 (6 bases). In germline, CDR1 is SGHTA, CDR2 FQGNSA. The CDR3 extends over 14 amino acids. V lost 7 bases and J lost 9, with 21 bases in between. CDR3 in DNA: TGTGCCAGCACCCCGGGCGGGGCAATATTGGCCCAGTACTTC. Translated: CASTPGGAILAQYF.

The CDR3 spells CASSIGPGTGTDTQYF. The CDR3, as DNA: TGTGCCAGCAGCATTGGGCCCGGGACAGGCACAGATACGCAGTATTTT. V and J are TRBV5-6 and TRBJ2-3, with 7 bases aligning to TRBD1. CDR3 length: 16 amino acids. V lost 4 bases, J lost 1 base, and 9 bases stayed unmatched. Per the germline V gene, CDR1 is SGHDT and CDR2 is YYEEEE.

V is TRBV6-5 and J is TRBJ2-7; 9 bases fit TRBD1. CDR1 is MNHEY and CDR2 is SVGAGI in the germline V gene. This CDR3 contains 15 residues. V shed 0 bases, J shed 0 bases, and the junction held 0 bases outside the gene matches. This CDR3 reads CASSYSTGGSYEQYF. As DNA, the CDR3 is TGTGCCAGCAGTTACTCGACAGGGGGCTCCTACGAGCAGTACTTC.

The CDR3 coding sequence is TGTGCCAGCAGCGTGACAGGGGGCTACGAAAAACTGTTTTTT. Protein sequence: CASSVTGGYEKLFF. V and J are TRBV9 and TRBJ1-4, with 10 nucleotides matching TRBD1. The CDR3 totals 14 residues. The V and J ends lost 2 bases and 8 bases, in that order; junction bases with no gene match: 3. Looked up from germline, CDR1 is SGDLS and CDR2 is YYNGEE. Together with reference TRBV9 and TRBJ1-4, the CDR3 gives the full variable domain: DSGVTQTPKHLITATGQRVTLRCSPRSGDLSVYWYQQSLDQGLQFLIQYYNGEERAKGNILERFSAQQFPDLHSELNLSSLELGDSALYFCASSVTGGYEKLFFGSGTQLSVL.

V and J are TRBV11-2 and TRBJ2-5, with D uncertain. The CDR3 consists of 16 residues. In germline, CDR1 is SGHAT, CDR2 FQNNGV. The germline V and J ends were trimmed by 5 bases and 1 base, with 17 bases remaining between them. In DNA form, the CDR3 reads TGTGCCAGCAGCCCCCTGCTAGGAGCGACCCAAGAGACCCAGTACTTC. Its translation is CASSPLLGATQETQYF.

The chain couples TRBV13 to TRBJ2-6; 7 bases map to TRBD1. The junction had 7 bases not matched to a gene; V was cut back by 5 bases and J by 0 bases. The germline gives CDR1 PRHDT, CDR2 FYEKMQ (reference sequence). The CDR3 extends over 17 amino acids. DNA of the CDR3: TGTGCCAGCAGCGCCACAGGGGACAACTCTGGGGCCAACGTCCTGACTTTC. The encoded protein is CASSATGDNSGANVLTF.

The V and J genes are TRBV7-9 and TRBJ1-2; TRBD1 might be the D (5 bases). CDR3 length: 14 amino acids. V was clipped by 5 bases and J by 2 bases, with 12 bases between them. Germline loops: CDR1 SEHNR, CDR2 FQNEAQ (reference sequence). In DNA, the CDR3 is TGTGCCAGCAGCAAACCGACAGACAACTATGGCTACACCTTC. It specifies CASSKPTDNYGYTF.

This clone was counted only a few times. The chain combines TRBV7-9 with TRBJ1-4; 8 bases fit TRBD1. CDR1 and CDR2 (germline): SEHNR, FQNEAQ (reference sequence). The CDR3 is 14 residues long. V was clipped by 10 bases and J by 1 base; unmatched bases: 5. This CDR3 is CANPQGGTNEKLFF. DNA for the CDR3: TGTGCCAACCCACAGGGGGGAACTAATGAAAAACTGTTTTTT.